This entry describes one T cell receptor (beta chain). Its antigen remains unidentified. Generated by immunoSEQ multiplex PCR, the TCRdb table keeps only in-frame clones and is missing some. Of fewer than 15,000 clones listed, 90% to 95% were seen once; the top ten hold 1.1%. The data were taken from a study of regulatory and conventional T cells in RAG deficiency. General observations from the study: Compared with controls, unique Treg TCR beta sequences dropped approximately 100-fold in Omenn syndrome and CID/AS. Shannon entropy was markedly lower and Simpson indices higher in RAG-deficient patients than control T-cell subsets. In Omenn syndrome, Treg and Tconv repertoires overlapped >75%.

CDR1 and CDR2 (germline): SGHRS, YFSETQ. The ends lost 3 bases at V and 7 bases at J; junction bases unmatched: 7. The CDR3 length is 14 residues. Conventional CD4+ T cells were sorted from blood as CD25-low CD127-high cells. These data also formed part of another study, on regulatory T cells. That report adds: The primer mix had 52 TRBV and 13 TRBJ primers. Skewed V and J usage and few unique V-J pairs marked patient repertoires, most in Tregs.

The TCR comes from a human donor in good health. The gene calls are TRBV5-1 and TRBJ1-2, with 9 bases fitting TRBD1. What was sequenced was CD4+ effector T cells sorted from blood. The CDR3 here is CASSSGTGTSGYTF. The CDR3 DNA sequence: TGCGCCAGCAGCTCCGGGACAGGGACAAGTGGCTACACCTTC.